The rows below give T cell receptor beta chains drawn from one sample of a study of shared clonotypes between healthy human individuals. Clones were sequenced by immunoSEQ multiplex PCR, and TCRdb holds only the in-frame ones, with some missing. The sample has 2 million to 2.5 million clones, over 85% seen once; the top ten hold 0.9% to 1.3%. Sequences were obtained from naive CD8+ T cells sorted from blood. These receptors were obtained from a man between 18 and 29 years old in good health. Each CDR3 is given with its conserved first and last residue. The D gene is left open where the match is weak. Not all rows give a size; the values are once, few, many and, for expanded clones, a class.

j_call v_call d_call clone_size cdr3_aa cdr3_nt
TRBJ2-1 TRBV27 . . CASSLSGGETYNEQFF TGTGCCAGCAGTTTATCGGGCGGGGAGACCTACAATGAGCAGTTCTTC
TRBJ2-7 TRBV5-1 . . CASSLGGVYEQYF TGCGCCAGCAGCTTGGGTGGGGTCTACGAGCAGTACTTC
TRBJ2-2 TRBV7-9 TRBD2 . CAGGLAGPPGGELFF TGTGCCGGCGGACTAGCGGGGCCTCCGGGCGGGGAGCTGTTTTTT
TRBJ2-7 TRBV2 . . CASSEWALDPYEQYF TGTGCCAGCAGTGAATGGGCACTCGATCCCTACGAGCAGTACTTC
TRBJ2-3 TRBV7-2 TRBD2 . CASSLGLAGSTDTQYF TGTGCCAGCAGCTTAGGACTAGCGGGGAGCACAGATACGCAGTATTTT
TRBJ1-2 TRBV5-1 TRBD1 . CASGDSPNYGYTF TGCGCCAGCGGGGACAGTCCTAACTATGGCTACACCTTC
TRBJ1-2 TRBV2 TRBD1 few CASETGNGYTF TGTGCCAGCGAGACAGGGAACGGCTACACCTTC
TRBJ1-4 TRBV28 TRBD1 . CASRIDRGDLFF TGTGCCAGCAGAATTGACAGGGGCGACCTGTTTTTT
TRBJ1-5 TRBV27 TRBD1 . CASSLLATGSNQPQHF TGTGCCAGCAGTTTATTAGCGACAGGGTCCAATCAGCCCCAGCATTTT
TRBJ1-2 TRBV27 . . CASRSGEQHYGYTF TGTGCCAGCAGATCAGGGGAGCAACACTATGGCTACACCTTC
TRBJ1-2 TRBV7-2 . once CASSLVAWTEEEEGYTF TGTGCCAGCAGCTTAGTAGCTTGGACGGAGGAAGAGGAGGGCTACACCTTC
TRBJ2-5 TRBV4-2 TRBD2 . CASSQEVDLAGGGQETQYF TGTGCCAGCAGCCAAGAAGTAGATCTAGCGGGGGGAGGTCAAGAGACCCAGTACTTC
TRBJ2-7 TRBV6-5 . . CASSPGTSTYEQYF TGTGCCAGCAGCCCCGGGACGTCTACCTACGAGCAGTACTTC
TRBJ1-1 TRBV5-1 . . CASSLGRTEAFF TGCGCCAGCAGCTTAGGTAGGACTGAAGCTTTCTTT
TRBJ1-4 TRBV7-2 . . CASRFGSFRVGNEKLFF TGTGCCAGCAGATTTGGGTCATTCAGGGTGGGGAATGAAAAACTGTTTTTT
TRBJ2-1 TRBV30 . . CAWSPGASEQFF TGTGCCTGGAGTCCCGGAGCCAGTGAGCAGTTCTTC
TRBJ1-1 TRBV6-5 . few CASSYDVSRTEAFF TGTGCCAGCAGTTACGACGTTTCCCGCACTGAAGCTTTCTTT
TRBJ2-5 TRBV7-8 . . CASSLMTSQETQYF TGTGCCAGCAGCCTAATGACTAGTCAAGAGACCCAGTACTTC
TRBJ2-1 TRBV5-1 . . CASSLSLLGSMDGSLNEQFF TGCGCCAGCAGCTTGAGTTTATTAGGGTCCATGGACGGGAGTCTCAATGAGCAGTTCTTC
TRBJ2-7 TRBV19 TRBD1 . CASNTRTGVGEQYF TGTGCCAGCAACACCAGGACAGGGGTCGGTGAGCAGTACTTC
TRBJ1-5 TRBV27 . . CASSLGGDTIQPQHF TGTGCCAGCAGCTTGGGGGGCGACACGATTCAGCCCCAGCATTTT
TRBJ2-5 TRBV27 TRBD2 few CASSPRLAAQETQYF TGTGCCAGCAGTCCCCGCCTAGCGGCGCAAGAGACCCAGTACTTC
TRBJ2-1 TRBV7-2 . . CASSSTHYNEQFF TGTGCCAGCAGCTCAACTCACTACAATGAGCAGTTCTTC
TRBJ1-2 TRBV30 . . CAWSETGPGYTF TGTGCCTGGAGTGAAACAGGTCCGGGCTACACCTTC
TRBJ2-7 TRBV4-3 . . CASSPSPTHEQYF TGCGCCAGCAGCCCTAGTCCTACCCACGAGCAGTACTTC
TRBJ2-3 TRBV7-2 TRBD2 . CASSLLAGAVDTQYF TGTGCCAGCAGCTTATTGGCGGGAGCGGTAGATACGCAGTATTTT
TRBJ2-3 TRBV4-3 . . CASSQDRGYAQYF TGCGCCAGCAGCCAAGATAGAGGCTATGCGCAGTATTTT
TRBJ1-3 TRBV4-1 . . CASSQAGVSGNTIYF TGCGCCAGCAGCCAGGCAGGGGTCTCTGGAAACACCATATATTTT
TRBJ2-3 TRBV9 . once CASSVEGGPPDTQYF TGTGCCAGCAGCGTAGAAGGCGGGCCGCCAGATACGCAGTATTTT
TRBJ2-7 TRBV7-6 . . CASSLGPSDEQYF TGTGCCAGCAGCTTAGGACCGTCCGACGAGCAGTACTTC